This T cell receptor (beta chain) is drawn from a study of T cell responses to AZD1222 COVID-19 vaccine. Overall study results and limits: Along spike, vaccine-associated CD4 TCRs were found throughout, with dominance at 160-218 and 743-854.

The CDR3 extends over 16 amino acids. Germline-derived CDR1 and CDR2 are LNHNV and YYDKDF (reference sequence). The J segment lost 5 bases and the V segment lost 4 bases, leaving 3 bases of the junction unmatched. The protocol was immunoSEQ multiplex PCR, while the TCRdb copy is restricted to in-frame clones and leaves out a portion. The sample holds 85,000 to 120,000 clones, approximately 81% seen once. A word on this clone: Its antigen remains unknown.

This receptor was identified in an adult in good health. This sample comprised peripheral blood, obtained on day 0 of AZD1222 vaccination. This rearrangement joins TRBV15 to TRBJ2-1, with 15 bases that match TRBD2. This chain's CDR3 is CATSKGLAGGNNEQFF. The CDR3 coding sequence is TGTGCCACCAGCAAGGGACTAGCGGGGGGTAACAATGAGCAGTTCTTC.